This record concerns one TCR beta chain sequence. Its cognate antigen is unknown. This specimen belongs to a study of CD8 T cells in Susac syndrome. Controls matched for sex and age were healthy donors. TEMRA cells were FACS-enriched, and CD8+ and CD4+ T cells were isolated negatively. Reverse transcription of roughly 0.45 to 1 ug RNA used random hexamers. Amplification of TCR beta CDR3 by immunoSEQ multiplex PCR spanned 54 Vbeta and 13 Jbeta. TCRdb re-called the immunoSEQ multiplex PCR reads with MiXCR, one entry per CDR3 protein. This sample has roughly 120,000 distinct CDR3 sequences, with 90% to 95% found just once. Study findings and constraints: Regarding the TCR sequencing and HLA analysis, the study admitted that a relatively small number of individuals were involved.

Sequences were obtained from CD4+ T cells from PBMCs. The clonotype originates from a human donor in good health.

CDR3 sequence (DNA): TGTGCCAGCAGCTTACCAGGACTTTACAATGAGCAGTTCTTC. It specifies CASSLPGLYNEQFF. The J gene is TRBJ2-1, the V gene TRBV7-2; tentatively, D is TRBD2 (5 bases). The CDR3 totals 14 residues. Germline V gene sequence: CDR1 SGHTA, CDR2 FQGNSA. Deletions cut 2 bases from V and 4 bases from J, with 9 bases between.